Following are 13 T cell receptor beta chains from one sample sequenced in a study of CD8 T cells in ankylosing spondylitis (dated by TCRdb to about 2017). Findings and caveats that apply to the study as a whole: A TCR beta motif of several highly homologous amino acid variants appeared characteristic of blood from ankylosing spondylitis patients.

Library prep was done by 5' RACE. Sequencing took place on an Illumina HiSeq 2500. TCRdb reworked the public reads: Q25 trimming with fastp, MiXCR clone assembly, productive beta chains retained. Every CDR3 protein is listed once, alongside the most common genes and DNA of its rows. A total of more than 300,000 distinct CDR3 sequences appear in this sample, 8% of them only once. The top ten clonotypes cover less than 15% of the sample. These receptors' targets are unknown. The sequencing input was blood, either unsorted or a sorted T cell fraction (not recorded which). The origin of the receptors is a male donor with ankylosing spondylitis.

This clonotype was seen a handful of times. The J gene is TRBJ2-3, the V gene TRBV4-1; D might be TRBD2 (5 bases). The length of the CDR3 is 16 residues. The V end was cut by 2 bases, the J end by 1 base, with 13 bases between. The germline gives CDR1 MGHRA, CDR2 YSYEKL. CDR3 sequence: CASSQPRGAGTDTQYF. The CDR3 DNA is TGCGCCAGCAGCCAACCCCGGGGAGCCGGCACAGATACGCAGTATTTT.

This clonotype was observed a few times. The chain uses TRBV7-3 and TRBJ2-7, with D perhaps matching TRBD2 (5 bases). CDR3 size: 11 residues. Between the trimmed V and J ends, which lost 11 bases and 5 bases, there was a span of 13 bases. CDR1 is SGHTA, CDR2 FQGTGA, per germline. Here the CDR3 reads CAGSSGNEQYF. Written as DNA, the CDR3 is TGTGCCGGGTCCAGCGGCAACGAGCAGTACTTC.

This clonotype has only a few counts. CDR3 protein: CASSQTGVETQYF. DNA of the CDR3: TGTGCCAGTAGCCAAACAGGGGTAGAGACCCAGTACTTC. This chain links TRBV19 with TRBJ2-5; 7 nucleotides align to TRBD1. J gave up 4 bases and V 6 bases, and 5 bases lay outside the gene matches. The CDR3 has 13 amino acids. The germline gives CDR1 LNHDA, CDR2 SQIVND (reference sequence).

This clonotype was picked up a small number of times. The gene calls are TRBV20-1 and TRBJ1-1; D ambiguous. The V and J ends lost 6 bases and 0 bases respectively, with 11 bases between them. The CDR3 contains 13 residues. CDR1 DFQATT and CDR2 SNEGSKA come from the germline V gene (reference sequence). The CDR3 loop reads CSAPADLNTEAFF. Written as DNA, the CDR3 is TGCAGTGCCCCGGCGGACCTGAACACTGAAGCTTTCTTT.

This clonotype was seen many times. This chain uses TRBV7-3 with TRBJ1-5; possible D gene TRBD1, 6 bases. The CDR3 has 15 residues. CDR1 is SGHTA and CDR2 is FQGTGA in the germline V gene. Trimming took 5 bases from V and 1 from J, leaving 12 bases between them. CDR3 in DNA: TGTGCCAGCAGCCCCCAAGGGGGGAGCAATCAGCCCCAGCATTTT. Encoded protein: CASSPQGGSNQPQHF.

In its sample, this clonotype was seen a few times. This chain connects TRBV20-1 to TRBJ2-7, with D possibly matching TRBD2 (6 bases). CDR3 length equals 13 residues. V was cut by 3 bases and J by 6 bases, with 15 bases left in between. Germline lookup yields CDR1 DFQATT and CDR2 SNEGSKA (reference sequence). The CDR3 nucleotides are TGCAGTGCTAGGGAACCGGGACTTTCCGAGCAGTACTTC. The encoded protein is CSAREPGLSEQYF.

DNA for the CDR3: TGCAGCGTTGGACAGGGTTCTTCCGGGGAGCTGTTTTTT. Protein: CSVGQGSSGELFF. V usage is TRBV29-1 and J usage is TRBJ2-2; 7 nucleotides match TRBD1. J gave up 6 bases and V 4 bases, and 5 bases lay outside the gene matches. The germline CDR1 and CDR2 sequences are SQVTM and ANQGSEA. The CDR3 spans 13 residues.

The V call is TRBV10-3, the J call TRBJ2-7; 8 bases align to TRBD2. Germline assignment: CDR1 ENHRY and CDR2 SYGVKD. This CDR3 has 16 residues. Germline trimming cut 6 bases from V and 4 bases from J; bases unmatched to any gene: 14. Written as DNA, the CDR3 is TGTGCCATCAGCCACTTTACCGGGACTAGGGCGTACGAGCAGTACTTC. Translated, it gives CAISHFTGTRAYEQYF.

This clonotype showed up many times. This chain links TRBV27 with TRBJ2-7, with 13 bases fitting TRBD2. CDR3 size: 16 residues. V shed 6 bases and J 3 bases; nucleotides not matched to a gene: 8. The germline gives CDR1 MNHEY, CDR2 SMNVEV (reference sequence). CDR3 DNA sequence: TGTGCCAGCAGGACCCTTCGGACTAGCGGGAGCTACGAGCAGTACTTC. Its translation: CASRTLRTSGSYEQYF.

This clonotype was found many times. Here the CDR3 DNA reads TGCGCCAGCAGCACTGGACTAGCGGGAGGACGAGGAATAGATACGCAGTATTTT. It specifies CASSTGLAGGRGIDTQYF. The rearrangement links TRBV5-1 to TRBJ2-3; TRBD2 matches 14 bases. This CDR3 is built from 18 residues. The V gene's germline CDR1 is SGHRS and CDR2 YFSETQ. J was trimmed by 5 bases and V by 4 bases; bases with no gene match: 12. Combining the CDR3 with reference TRBV5-1 and TRBJ2-3 gives the whole variable domain KAGVTQTPRYLIKTRGQQVTLSCSPISGHRSVSWYQQTPGQGLQFLFEYFSETQRNKGNFPGRFSGRQFSNSRSEMNVSTLELGDSALYLCASSTGLAGGRGIDTQYFGPGTRLTVL.

The chain recombines TRBV5-1 with TRBJ1-6; D is undetermined. This CDR3 comprises 12 residues. CDR1 SGHRS and CDR2 YFSETQ come from the germline V gene. The ends were cut back, 4 bases at V and 5 bases at J, with 4 bases in the middle. This CDR3 reads CASSENNSPLHF. The CDR3 DNA is TGCGCCAGCAGCGAGAATAATTCACCCCTCCACTTT. Drawing the rest from reference TRBV5-1 and TRBJ1-6, the complete variable domain is KAGVTQTPRYLIKTRGQQVTLSCSPISGHRSVSWYQQTPGQGLQFLFEYFSETQRNKGNFPGRFSGRQFSNSRSEMNVSTLELGDSALYLCASSENNSPLHFGNGTRLTVT.

This clonotype has more than one count but fewer than ten. V gene TRBV2 combines with J gene TRBJ1-4, with 8 bases identical to TRBD1. CDR3 length: 14 amino acids. The germline CDR1 and CDR2 sequences are SNHLY and FYNNEI. V lost 1 base to trimming and J lost 6 bases; unmatched junction nucleotides: 1. For the CDR3, the DNA is TGTGCCAGCAGTGAAGACAGGGGGGATGAAAAACTGTTTTTT. Amino acid sequence: CASSEDRGDEKLFF.

This clonotype was counted between two and nine times. This chain links TRBV29-1 with TRBJ1-1, with TRBD1 identical over 7 bases. In germline, CDR1 is SQVTM, CDR2 ANQGSEA. There are 13 residues in the CDR3. V shed 4 bases and J 4 bases; nucleotides not matched to a gene: 6. The CDR3 DNA follows: TGCAGCGTTGGACGACAGGGAGGCACTGAAGCTTTCTTT. This sequence encodes CSVGRQGGTEAFF.